This TCR beta chain originates from a study of blood T cells in healthy people across ages. The CDR3 has 13 residues. V was shortened by 6 bases and J by 4 bases, with 11 bases between the two germline ends. Next came a second PCR, run for about 6 to 12 cycles, which used a sample-barcoded 5' primer along with a J-beta primer mix. TCRdb re-called the 5' RACE reads through MiXCR, storing one row per CDR3 protein. The data contain under 2 million distinct CDR3 sequences, roughly a third of them singletons. This chain uses TRBV12-3 or TRBV12-4 with TRBJ2-3; D is ambiguous. This receptor was identified in a woman in her twenties or thirties in good health. The sequencing input was blood. This CDR3 reads CASRFLGPDTQYF. CDR3 DNA: TGTGCCAGCAGGTTTCTAGGCCCAGATACGCAGTATTTT.